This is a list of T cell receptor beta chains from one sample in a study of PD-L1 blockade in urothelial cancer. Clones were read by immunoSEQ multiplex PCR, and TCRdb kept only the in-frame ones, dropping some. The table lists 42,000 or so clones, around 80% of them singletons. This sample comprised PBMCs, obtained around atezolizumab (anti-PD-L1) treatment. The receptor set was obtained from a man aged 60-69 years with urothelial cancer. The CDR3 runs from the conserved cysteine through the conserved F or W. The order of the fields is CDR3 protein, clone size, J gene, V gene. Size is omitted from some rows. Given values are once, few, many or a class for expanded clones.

cdr3_aa: CASSLIRAEAFF
clone_size: .
j_call: TRBJ1-1
v_call: TRBV28

cdr3_aa: CASSPNPGNNQPQHF
clone_size: once
j_call: TRBJ1-5
v_call: TRBV28

cdr3_aa: CASSLSGAGTDTQYF
clone_size: .
j_call: TRBJ2-3
v_call: TRBV4-2

cdr3_aa: CASSKAGTGGSGANVLTF
clone_size: .
j_call: TRBJ2-6
v_call: TRBV19

cdr3_aa: CASSPRLAGDGDTQYF
clone_size: .
j_call: TRBJ2-3
v_call: TRBV7-9

cdr3_aa: CSVGRDASDTIYF
clone_size: .
j_call: TRBJ1-3
v_call: TRBV29-1

cdr3_aa: CASSLREGRDEQFF
clone_size: once
j_call: TRBJ2-1
v_call: TRBV27

cdr3_aa: CATTLSDTQYF
clone_size: .
j_call: TRBJ2-3
v_call: TRBV6-1

cdr3_aa: CASTAVTGEQFF
clone_size: .
j_call: TRBJ2-1
v_call: TRBV7-9

cdr3_aa: CASSLGGDGQPQHF
clone_size: .
j_call: TRBJ1-5
v_call: TRBV5-1

cdr3_aa: CASSPRQATYEQYF
clone_size: .
j_call: TRBJ2-7
v_call: TRBV14

cdr3_aa: CASRTWTDNSPLHF
clone_size: .
j_call: TRBJ1-6
v_call: TRBV28

cdr3_aa: CASSGDRVSTGELFF
clone_size: .
j_call: TRBJ2-2
v_call: TRBV2

cdr3_aa: CASSLLGGGEQYF
clone_size: .
j_call: TRBJ2-7
v_call: TRBV27

cdr3_aa: CASISGQARGYTF
clone_size: .
j_call: TRBJ1-2
v_call: TRBV28

cdr3_aa: CASSLMEGPYEQYF
clone_size: .
j_call: TRBJ2-7
v_call: TRBV5-1

cdr3_aa: CARSPSGAVPTNEQFF
clone_size: .
j_call: TRBJ2-1
v_call: TRBV7-5

cdr3_aa: CASSLTAAEAFF
clone_size: .
j_call: TRBJ1-1
v_call: TRBV18

cdr3_aa: CASSWGQGGEQYF
clone_size: once
j_call: TRBJ2-7
v_call: TRBV5-5

cdr3_aa: CASSYRGGGLTDTQYF
clone_size: .
j_call: TRBJ2-3
v_call: TRBV7-4

cdr3_aa: CASSLGQWDGYTF
clone_size: .
j_call: TRBJ1-2
v_call: TRBV28

cdr3_aa: CATSTDREGPPETQYF
clone_size: .
j_call: TRBJ2-5
v_call: TRBV15

cdr3_aa: CASSELKLTSGNEQFF
clone_size: .
j_call: TRBJ2-1
v_call: TRBV25-1

cdr3_aa: CASSADRGRPMNTEAFF
clone_size: once
j_call: TRBJ1-1
v_call: TRBV19

cdr3_aa: CASSRDRLYEQYF
clone_size: .
j_call: TRBJ2-7
v_call: TRBV6-1

cdr3_aa: CASSYGQGVRNTEAFF
clone_size: .
j_call: TRBJ1-1
v_call: TRBV6-6

cdr3_aa: CASSPLRGQPQHF
clone_size: .
j_call: TRBJ1-5
v_call: TRBV28

cdr3_aa: CASSPATLPYEQYF
clone_size: .
j_call: TRBJ2-7
v_call: TRBV18

cdr3_aa: CASSLFWTNEQYF
clone_size: .
j_call: TRBJ2-7
v_call: TRBV5-5

cdr3_aa: CASMLKGVNEQFF
clone_size: .
j_call: TRBJ2-1
v_call: TRBV10-2

cdr3_aa: CASSFGQPASETQYF
clone_size: .
j_call: TRBJ2-5
v_call: TRBV5-6

cdr3_aa: CASSPLKTANYGYTF
clone_size: .
j_call: TRBJ1-2
v_call: TRBV4-2

cdr3_aa: CASSFSVAGGNTGELFF
clone_size: .
j_call: TRBJ2-2
v_call: TRBV5-1

cdr3_aa: CASSPEVRSQGRETQYF
clone_size: .
j_call: TRBJ2-5
v_call: TRBV7-2

cdr3_aa: CASSEVQSYNSPLHF
clone_size: .
j_call: TRBJ1-6
v_call: TRBV6-1

cdr3_aa: CASSVVDSSGNTIYF
clone_size: few
j_call: TRBJ1-3
v_call: TRBV9

cdr3_aa: CASSDRVDYGYTF
clone_size: few
j_call: TRBJ1-2
v_call: TRBV6-1